Ten or more counts support the clone carrying this T cell receptor beta chain. The CDR3 has 16 amino acids. The germline gives CDR1 KGHSH, CDR2 LQKENI. The germline V and J ends were trimmed by 2 bases and 0 bases, with 11 bases remaining between them. The record originates from a study of regulatory T cells in long-lasting Graves disease. Building the TCR beta libraries relied on iRepertoire HTBI primers, and CDR3 regions underwent Arm-PCR. TCRdb analysed the multiplex PCR reads with MiXCR anew, one entry per CDR3 protein. The data contain about 440,000 distinct CDR3 sequences, about 15% of them singletons. This sample's time point: newly diagnosed GD, antithyroid drugs for less than 3 months. Making the TCR library involved RNA that had been extracted from PBMCs. These sequences were also reported in another study, on T cells in Graves' hyperthyroidism and ophthalmopathy.

The chain uses TRBV18 and TRBJ2-1, with D unclear. The sample consisted of peripheral blood mononuclear cells (PBMCs), taken at new diagnosis, from a patient treated with antithyroid drugs. The clonotype comes from a young woman with Graves disease. This CDR3 is CASSPEVRSSYNEQFF. CDR3 nucleotides: TGTGCCAGCTCACCAGAGGTTAGGAGCTCCTACAATGAGCAGTTCTTC.